Each of the 10 T cell receptor beta chains below was sequenced from the same sample in a study of blood T cell repertoires in COVID-19. Repertoires were generated with immunoSEQ multiplex PCR, while TCRdb's copy carries only in-frame clones and drops some. The sample carries roughly 200,000 clones, roughly 85% recorded once. The sample was peripheral blood. The receptor set was obtained from a woman aged 60 to 75 with acute or convalescent COVID-19.

The chain combines TRBV5-4 with TRBJ1-1, with 8 bases lining up with TRBD1. The CDR3 spans 16 residues. The ends lost 0 bases at V and 4 bases at J; junction bases unmatched: 8. Germline CDR1 SGHNT, CDR2 YYREEE (reference sequence). The CDR3 is CASSLGGQESFTEAFF. For the CDR3, the DNA is TGTGCCAGCAGCTTGGGGGGACAGGAGTCTTTCACTGAAGCTTTCTTT.

The genes are TRBV5-8 and TRBJ2-5; the D gene is possibly TRBD1 (5 bases). Trimming took 4 bases from V and 5 from J, leaving 12 bases between them. Looked up from germline, CDR1 is SGHTS and CDR2 is YDEGEE. CDR3 length equals 13 residues. The DNA for the CDR3 is TGTGCCAGCAGCCAAAGGGGAACGGAGACCCAGTACTTC. Protein sequence: CASSQRGTETQYF.

This clone occurred a few times. The chain couples TRBV24-1 to TRBJ2-1, with TRBD1 matching 8 bases. Looked up from germline, CDR1 is KGHDR and CDR2 is SFDVKD. The CDR3 extends over 16 amino acids. V was clipped by 3 bases and J by 7 bases; unmatched bases: 10. In nucleotides, the CDR3 is TGTGCCACCAGTGATACTTCGACAGGGGTACTTAATGAGCAGTTCTTC. Translating gives CATSDTSTGVLNEQFF.

The V call is TRBV10-3, the J call TRBJ1-3; the D is unclear. V was shortened by 3 bases and J by 5 bases, with 5 bases between the two germline ends. The CDR3 has 12 amino acids. The V gene's germline CDR1 is ENHRY and CDR2 SYGVKD. The CDR3 loop is CAISDSRNTIYF. The CDR3 bases are TGTGCCATCAGTGATTCTCGAAACACCATATATTTT.

This clone was counted a few times. Distinct nucleotide sequences in the sample also encode this CDR3. The chain joins TRBV28 to TRBJ2-2; 13 nucleotides line up with TRBD2. From germline, CDR1 is MDHEN and CDR2 SYDVKM. CDR3 length: 16 residues. The V and J ends lost 6 bases and 5 bases, in that order; junction bases with no gene match: 6. The chain's CDR3 is CASRTGLAGVTGELFF. The CDR3 coding sequence is TGTGCCAGCAGAACCGGACTAGCGGGAGTTACCGGGGAGCTGTTTTTT.

V usage is TRBV4-2 and J usage is TRBJ2-2; 7 bases agree with TRBD2. The CDR3 has 16 amino acids. CDR1 is LGHNA and CDR2 is YNFKEQ in the germline V gene. The ends lost 2 bases at V and 6 bases at J; junction bases unmatched: 9. CDR3 sequence (DNA): TGTGCCAGCAGCCAAATAAGCGGGATGGGCGCCGGGGAGCTGTTTTTT. The encoded protein is CASSQISGMGAGELFF.

About this clone: Within the sample, other DNA sequences also encode this same CDR3. This chain connects TRBV5-1 to TRBJ1-2; a weak D match, TRBD1 (6 bases). The germline V gene encodes CDR1 SGHRS and CDR2 YFSETQ. Deletions cut 4 bases from V and 3 bases from J, with 10 bases between. The CDR3 runs to 13 residues. For the CDR3, the DNA is TGCGCCAGCAGCCTCCGGACAGACTATGGCTACACCTTC. This gives the protein CASSLRTDYGYTF.

The chain employs TRBV2 and TRBJ1-4; no clear D. The CDR3 covers 15 residues. With 3 bases removed from V and 2 bases from J, the gap between germline ends came to 10 bases. Germline V gene data show CDR1 as SNHLY and CDR2 as FYNNEI. The CDR3 loop is CASSDKFRTNEKLFF. The DNA of the CDR3 is TGTGCCAGCAGTGATAAATTCCGTACTAATGAAAAACTGTTTTTT.

This sequence joins TRBV27 and TRBJ1-4, with a weak D call TRBD1 (5 bases). Trimming pared 4 bases from V and 1 base from J, leaving 13 bases between. This CDR3 comprises 16 residues. The germline CDR1 and CDR2 sequences are MNHEY and SMNVEV (reference sequence). The CDR3 sequence: CASSSITGGTNEKLFF. CDR3 DNA: TGTGCCAGCAGTTCGATAACAGGCGGAACTAATGAAAAACTGTTTTTT.

The V and J genes are TRBV28 and TRBJ1-2, with TRBD1 identical over 7 bases. CDR3 length: 13 amino acids. Per germline, CDR1 MDHEN and CDR2 SYDVKM. V lost 2 bases, J lost 11 bases, and 8 bases stayed unmatched. The chain's CDR3 is CASSLDRVGLYTF. The CDR3 DNA follows: TGTGCCAGCAGTTTAGACAGGGTGGGATTGTACACCTTC.